This TCR beta chain was identified in a study of shared clonotypes between healthy human individuals. Positively selected for CCR7, the CD45RO-negative cells used as naive CD8 cells excluded terminally differentiated effector memory CD45RA+ cells. Germline V gene data show CDR1 as SEHNR and CDR2 as FQNEAQ (reference sequence). The V and J ends lost 4 bases and 10 bases respectively, with 13 bases between them. The CDR3 runs 12 residues. As concerns this clone: Its antigen is as yet unknown.

This table comes from immunoSEQ multiplex PCR, and its TCRdb copy is limited to in-frame clones, with some not included. The data show approximately 2,000,000 clones, with about 93% seen just once and less than 2% held by the top ten. Findings of the study overall: Only blood samples were collected, and tissue repertoires likely differ. Memory subsets generally showed lower estimated richness than naive subsets.

The chain links TRBV7-9 to TRBJ1-1; D is unclear. This sequence was found in a man between 18 and 29 years old in good health. Some clones in this sample may be carry-over from other donors' samples. Source material: naive CD8+ T cells from PBMCs. This CDR3 is CASSSGSLGAFF. Written as DNA, the CDR3 is TGTGCCAGCAGCTCGGGGTCTCTTGGAGCTTTCTTT.